What follows are 24 T cell receptor beta chains derived from one specimen sequenced in a study of Ad26.COV2.S vaccination and SARS-CoV-2 variants (dated by TCRdb to about 2021). Reading the label with the study, this specimen's treatment or condition is: 19 received Ad26.COV2.S at low or high dose, single or two shots; 5 received placebo; per-sample allocation not given. Repertoires of vaccine and placebo recipients were sequenced from samples collected on day 63 after the first injection. Library preparation employed the immunoSEQ multiplex PCR assay. Held by TCRdb, this immuneACCESS table contains in-frame sequences only and omits some clones. Under half of the omission traces to an unresolved V gene where checked; the cause of the rest is unknown. Recorded for this sample are roughly 500,000 clones; 89% of them occurred a single time. The ten biggest clones cover about 2.4% of the sample. The sample consisted of peripheral blood, taken in a trial of Ad26.COV2.S vaccine versus placebo. These receptors all stem from a person between 18 and 59 years old who received the Ad26.COV2.S COVID-19 vaccine or a placebo.

V usage is TRBV5-1 and J usage is TRBJ2-7, with TRBD1 identical over 7 bases. This CDR3 region has 13 residues. In germline, CDR1 is SGHRS, CDR2 YFSETQ. Germline trimming cut 4 bases from V and 2 bases from J; bases unmatched to any gene: 3. This CDR3 reads CASSAGTAYEQYF. The CDR3 nucleotides are TGCGCCAGCAGCGCCGGGACAGCCTACGAGCAGTACTTC.

This clone was seen only a few times. This chain connects TRBV11-2 to TRBJ1-2; 11 bases map to TRBD1. V dropped 8 bases and J dropped 8; count of bases not matched to a gene: 7. In germline, CDR1 is SGHAT, CDR2 FQNNGV. This CDR3 is 13 amino acids long. CDR3 protein: CASGTGGSGGYTF. CDR3 sequence (DNA): TGTGCCAGCGGGACAGGGGGTTCAGGGGGCTACACCTTC. Looking up the rest from reference TRBV11-2 and TRBJ1-2 gives the full variable domain: EAGVAQSPRYKIIEKRQSVAFWCNPISGHATLYWYQQILGQGPKLLIQFQNNGVVDDSQLPKDRFSAERLKGVDSTLKIQPAKLEDSAVYLCASGTGGSGGYTFGSGTRLTVV.

The rearrangement links TRBV4-1 to TRBJ1-2; D unclear. This CDR3 is 13 amino acids long. Looked up from germline, CDR1 is MGHRA and CDR2 is YSYEKL. The germline V and J ends were trimmed by 0 bases and 4 bases, with 6 bases remaining between them. Here the CDR3 reads CASSQERAYGYTF. The CDR3 DNA sequence: TGCGCCAGCAGCCAAGAGAGAGCCTATGGCTACACCTTC.

This chain links TRBV4-2 with TRBJ2-1; D not resolved. The CDR3 loop spans 12 amino acids. Trimming stripped 5 bases from V and 9 bases from J, with 11 bases between. Germline CDR1 reads LGHNA; CDR2 reads YNFKEQ. The CDR3, as DNA: TGTGCCAGCAGCACTACCGGGTCTGAGCAGTTCTTC. Protein: CASSTTGSEQFF.

The DNA of the CDR3 is TGTGCCAGCAGCTTATCGGGAGTCTCCTACAATGAGCAGTTCTTC. This codes for CASSLSGVSYNEQFF. The rearrangement uses TRBV7-3 and TRBJ2-1, with D possibly being TRBD2 (6 bases). The CDR3 contains 15 residues. With 2 bases removed from V and 0 bases from J, the gap between germline ends came to 8 bases. Germline CDR1 reads SGHTA; CDR2 reads FQGTGA.

The rearrangement uses TRBV9 and TRBJ1-5; a weak D match, TRBD1 (6 bases). The V and J ends lost 3 bases and 0 bases respectively, with 19 bases between them. This CDR3 contains 18 residues. Germline V CDR1 and CDR2: SGDLS, YYNGEE. CDR3 sequence (DNA): TGTGCCAGCAGCGCAGGCAGGGGCCCCTCCGATAGCAATCAGCCCCAGCATTTT. This gives the protein CASSAGRGPSDSNQPQHF.

The rearrangement joins TRBV5-1 to TRBJ2-4; 8 positions match TRBD2. Per germline, CDR1 SGHRS and CDR2 YFSETQ. Trimming took 3 bases from V and 3 from J; bases not matched to a gene: 5. This CDR3 spans 15 amino acids. The CDR3 protein is CASSSAGGGKNIQYF. CDR3 DNA: TGCGCCAGCAGCTCCGCGGGGGGTGGCAAAAACATTCAGTACTTC.

The chain uses TRBV5-4 and TRBJ2-1; D possibly uses TRBD1 or TRBD2 (6 bases each). Germline CDR1 and CDR2: SGHNT and YYREEE (reference sequence). This CDR3 is 15 amino acids long. The ends were cut back, 4 bases at V and 0 bases at J, with 11 bases in the middle. The CDR3 bases are TGTGCCAGCAGCCGTAAGGGGGGCTCCTACAATGAGCAGTTCTTC. Its translation is CASSRKGGSYNEQFF.

The chain uses TRBV4-3 and TRBJ2-1, with a tentative D call TRBD2 (6 bases). Per the germline V gene, CDR1 is LGHNA and CDR2 is YSLEER. This CDR3 has 13 residues. V dropped 4 bases and J dropped 5 bases, with 9 bases sitting between them. Here the CDR3 DNA reads TGCGCCAGCAGCCTGGGACTTAACAATGAGCAGTTCTTC. Amino acid sequence: CASSLGLNNEQFF.

CDR3 loop: CASSHDAGYNSPLHF. The CDR3, as DNA: TGTGCCAGCTCACACGACGCAGGGTATAATTCACCCCTCCACTTT. The rearrangement links TRBV18 to TRBJ1-6, with a possible D match to TRBD1 (5 bases). CDR1 is KGHSH and CDR2 is LQKENI in the germline V gene. V dropped 4 bases and J dropped 4 bases, with 11 bases sitting between them. The CDR3 has 15 residues.

This rearrangement joins TRBV5-4 to TRBJ2-7; D ambiguous. Trimming cost V 0 bases and J 0 bases, with 4 bases left between them. The CDR3 extends over 13 amino acids. Germline CDR1 reads SGHNT; CDR2 reads YYREEE (reference sequence). CDR3 region: CASSLDNSYEQYF. DNA for the CDR3: TGTGCCAGCAGCTTGGATAACTCCTACGAGCAGTACTTC.

The rearrangement links TRBV7-8 to TRBJ2-1; 9 nucleotides agree with TRBD2. The germline V gene has CDR1 SGHVS and CDR2 FQNEAQ. The V segment lost 1 base and the J segment 6 bases; nucleotides outside the gene matches: 4. The CDR3 spans 15 residues. The CDR3 loop reads CASSLVVAGVNEQFF. CDR3 coding DNA: TGTGCCAGCAGCTTAGTAGTAGCGGGGGTCAATGAGCAGTTCTTC. Supplemented by reference TRBV7-8 and TRBJ2-1, the full variable domain reads GAGVSQSPRYKVAKRGQDVALRCDPISGHVSLFWYQQALGQGPEFLTYFQNEAQLDKSGLPSDRFFAERPEGSVSTLKIQRTQQEDSAVYLCASSLVVAGVNEQFFGPGTRLTVL.

The chain employs TRBV5-1 and TRBJ1-1; the D gene is possibly TRBD1 (5 bases). The V end lost 4 bases, the J end lost 4 bases, and 14 bases lay between the germline ends. Germline V gives CDR1 SGHRS, CDR2 YFSETQ. The CDR3 covers 14 residues. The CDR3 DNA is TGCGCCAGCAGCCTTGGAGGGGATCCCACTGAAGCTTTCTTT. Its translation is CASSLGGDPTEAFF.

The CDR3 DNA sequence: TGTGCCAGCAGTTTATATCGGACAGGGATCACCGGGGAGCTGTTTTTT. It is translated as CASSLYRTGITGELFF. The chain recombines TRBV28 with TRBJ2-2, with 8 bases matching TRBD1. Germline assignment: CDR1 MDHEN and CDR2 SYDVKM. The length of the CDR3 is 16 residues. Germline trimming cut 1 base from V and 4 bases from J; bases unmatched to any gene: 5.

This clone was seen a few times. The chain is built from TRBV6-6 and TRBJ1-5, with D hard to call. The CDR3 is 13 residues long. The germline V gene encodes CDR1 MNHNY and CDR2 SVGAGI (reference sequence). The V end lost 1 base, the J end lost 8 bases, and 9 bases lay between the germline ends. CDR3 loop: CASSYWDGEPQHF. CDR3 sequence (DNA): TGTGCCAGCAGTTACTGGGATGGGGAGCCCCAGCATTTT.

The V call is TRBV18, the J call TRBJ1-1, with D perhaps matching TRBD1 (6 bases). Germline lookup yields CDR1 KGHSH and CDR2 LQKENI. Trimming left V 2 bases short and J 4 bases short, with 11 bases between. The CDR3 has 14 residues. The CDR3, as DNA: TGTGCCAGCTCACCAACGACAGGCCGCACTGAAGCTTTCTTT. It is translated as CASSPTTGRTEAFF.

The chain is built from TRBV5-1 and TRBJ2-5, with 8 bases lining up with TRBD2. Trimming cost V 4 bases and J 5 bases; bases outside gene matches: 4. CDR1 is SGHRS, CDR2 YFSETQ, per germline. The CDR3 extends over 13 amino acids. The CDR3, as DNA: TGCGCCAGCAGCCACTCGGGAGGGGAGACCCAGTACTTC. Residues: CASSHSGGETQYF.

This chain joins TRBV27 and TRBJ2-1, with D perhaps matching TRBD2 (5 bases). CDR3 length: 13 amino acids. CDR1 MNHEY and CDR2 SMNVEV come from the germline V gene (reference sequence). V lost 6 bases, J lost 4 bases, and 10 bases lay in between. The CDR3: CASRVGGYNEQFF. The CDR3 DNA follows: TGTGCCAGCAGAGTCGGCGGGTACAATGAGCAGTTCTTC.

The chain employs TRBV18 and TRBJ2-3; D ambiguous. The CDR3 is 15 amino acids. V lost 4 bases to trimming and J lost 0 bases, with 11 bases between them. CDR1 and CDR2 (germline): KGHSH, LQKENI. The CDR3 sequence: CASSRAGLSTDTQYF. The DNA of the CDR3 is TGTGCCAGCTCACGGGCCGGCCTTAGCACAGATACGCAGTATTTT.

This sequence joins TRBV5-5 and TRBJ2-7, with D possibly TRBD2 on 7 matching bases. With 1 base removed from V and 1 base from J, the gap between germline ends came to 12 bases. CDR1 SGHKS and CDR2 YYEKEE come from the germline V gene (reference sequence). The CDR3 covers 15 residues. The CDR3 DNA reads as TGTGCCAGCAGCTTGCGGGGGGCCTCATCCTACGAGCAGTACGTC. It is translated as CASSLRGASSYEQYV.

The chain uses TRBV12-5 and TRBJ2-3, with TRBD2 as a possible D gene (5 bases). The CDR3 consists of 12 residues. Germline CDR1 and CDR2: LGHNT and FRNRAP. The V end lost 7 bases, the J end lost 5 bases, and 10 bases lay between the germline ends. The CDR3 sequence: CASAQRGDTQYF. DNA of the CDR3: TGTGCTAGTGCCCAACGGGGAGATACGCAGTATTTT.

This chain uses TRBV30 with TRBJ1-4; no definite D call. From germline, CDR1 is GTSNPN and CDR2 SVGIG (reference sequence). With 2 bases removed from V and 2 bases from J, the gap between germline ends came to 9 bases. CDR3 length: 14 amino acids. DNA for the CDR3: TGTGCCTGGAGTAAAGGGTGGACTAATGAAAAACTGTTTTTT. This encodes CAWSKGWTNEKLFF.

The table lists this clone with a count of one. The V gene is TRBV20-1, the J gene TRBJ1-1; D is uncertain. Trimming took off 5 bases at V and 4 bases at J, with 8 bases between the two ends. From germline, CDR1 is DFQATT and CDR2 SNEGSKA (reference sequence). The CDR3 is 11 amino acids. CDR3 loop: CSAPRGTEAFF. CDR3 sequence (DNA): TGCAGTGCTCCCCGGGGCACTGAAGCTTTCTTT.

The J gene is TRBJ2-1, the V gene TRBV9; the match to TRBD2 covers 9 bases. This CDR3 region has 16 residues. The germline gives CDR1 SGDLS, CDR2 YYNGEE. Trimming removed 4 bases from V and 8 bases from J; junction bases left unmatched: 13. CDR3 sequence: CASSHPFGTSIDEQFF. The CDR3 DNA is TGTGCCAGCAGCCATCCCTTCGGGACTAGCATCGATGAGCAGTTCTTC.